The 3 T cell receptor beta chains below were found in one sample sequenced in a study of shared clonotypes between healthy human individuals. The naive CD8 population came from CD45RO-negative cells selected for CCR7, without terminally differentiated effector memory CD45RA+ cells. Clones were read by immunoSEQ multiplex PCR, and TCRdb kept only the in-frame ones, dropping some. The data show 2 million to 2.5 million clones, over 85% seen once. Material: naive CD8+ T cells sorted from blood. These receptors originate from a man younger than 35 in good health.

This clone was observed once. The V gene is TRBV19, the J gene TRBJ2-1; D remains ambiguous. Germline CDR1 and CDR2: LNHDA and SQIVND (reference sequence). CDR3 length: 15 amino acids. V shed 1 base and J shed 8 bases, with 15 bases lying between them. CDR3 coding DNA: TGTGCCAGTAGTATAGGTGGGTCGCAATTCGATGAGCAGTTCTTC. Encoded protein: CASSIGGSQFDEQFF.

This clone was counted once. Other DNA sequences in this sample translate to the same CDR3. The CDR3 region is CASSLGGGSYEQYF. The DNA for the CDR3 is TGCGCCAGCAGCTTGGGAGGCGGCTCCTACGAGCAGTACTTC. The chain recombines TRBV5-1 with TRBJ2-7; D not certain. This CDR3 comprises 14 residues. Between the trimmed V and J ends, which lost 0 bases and 0 bases, there was a span of 7 bases. Germline CDR1 is SGHRS and CDR2 is YFSETQ.

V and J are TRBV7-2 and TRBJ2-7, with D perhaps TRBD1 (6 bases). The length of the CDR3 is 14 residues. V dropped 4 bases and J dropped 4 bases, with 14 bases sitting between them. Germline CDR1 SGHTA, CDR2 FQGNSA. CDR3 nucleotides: TGTGCCAGCAGCTGGACAGTAGGACGGTACGAGCAGTACTTC. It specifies CASSWTVGRYEQYF. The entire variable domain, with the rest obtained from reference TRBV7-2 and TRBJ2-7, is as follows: GAGVSQSPSNKVTEKGKDVELRCDPISGHTALYWYRQSLGQGLEFLIYFQGNSAPDKSGLPSDRFSAERTGGSVSTLTIQRTQQEDSAVYLCASSWTVGRYEQYFGPGTRLTVT.